This is a list of T cell receptor beta chains from one sample in a study of T-cell reconstitution after alpha-beta-depleted transplantation in children. TCRdb re-called the PCR reads through MiXCR, storing one row per CDR3 protein. The repertoire consists of around 140,000 distinct CDR3 sequences, with more than 8% occurring once and the leading ten covering 15% to 20%. The sequenced sample was PBMCs, mostly from graft donor cells, obtained 180 days after TCRalphabeta/CD19-depleted stem cell transplant. The receptors stem from a female patient between 2 and 15 years old who had a stem cell transplant for congenital amegakaryocytic thrombocytopenia, so the T cells may come from the graft donor. The CDR3 runs from the conserved cysteine through the conserved F or W. The D gene is left open where the match is weak. Size is omitted from some rows. Given values are once, few, many or a class for expanded clones.

d_gene: .; abundance: many; j_gene: TRBJ2-6; v_gene: TRBV7-9; CDR3nt: TGTGCCATCATCCGTAACTCTGGGGCCAACGTCCTGACTTTC; CDR3aa: CAIIRNSGANVLTF
d_gene: TRBD2; abundance: few; j_gene: TRBJ2-2; v_gene: TRBV7-2; CDR3nt: TGTGCCAGCAGCTTAGCTGGAGCGGGAAGGGCCGGGGAGCTGTTTTTT; CDR3aa: CASSLAGAGRAGELFF
d_gene: .; abundance: .; j_gene: TRBJ2-7; v_gene: TRBV28; CDR3nt: TGTGCCAAGGACAGCACCTACGAGCAGTACTTC; CDR3aa: CAKDSTYEQYF
d_gene: .; abundance: many; j_gene: TRBJ2-7; v_gene: TRBV7-2; CDR3nt: TGTGCCAGCAGCTCCCAATTCTACGAGCAGTACTTC; CDR3aa: CASSSQFYEQYF
d_gene: .; abundance: few; j_gene: TRBJ1-5; v_gene: TRBV18; CDR3nt: TGTGCCAGCTCACCGGGGCCCGGAAACAATCAGCCCCAGCATTTT; CDR3aa: CASSPGPGNNQPQHF
d_gene: TRBD1; abundance: many; j_gene: TRBJ1-1; v_gene: TRBV10-1; CDR3nt: TGCGCCAGCAGTGTCGACAGGGCCACTGAAGCTTTCTTT; CDR3aa: CASSVDRATEAFF
d_gene: .; abundance: many; j_gene: TRBJ2-7; v_gene: TRBV4-3; CDR3nt: TGCGCCAGCAGCCAAGTTCCGGACATAGGCGCCCACGAGCAGTACTTC; CDR3aa: CASSQVPDIGAHEQYF
d_gene: TRBD1; abundance: many; j_gene: TRBJ1-5; v_gene: TRBV20-1; CDR3nt: TGCAGTGCTCGGAAGACAGGGAAAAGCAATCAGCCCCAGCATTTT; CDR3aa: CSARKTGKSNQPQHF
d_gene: .; abundance: many; j_gene: TRBJ2-3; v_gene: TRBV10-3; CDR3nt: TGTGCCATCAGTGAGCGGGTAGTCGCAGATACGCAGTATTTT; CDR3aa: CAISERVVADTQYF
d_gene: TRBD2; abundance: many; j_gene: TRBJ2-3; v_gene: TRBV11-1; CDR3nt: TGTGCCAGCAGCTACCAGACTAGCACGGGTACGCAGTATTTT; CDR3aa: CASSYQTSTGTQYF
d_gene: .; abundance: many; j_gene: TRBJ1-2; v_gene: TRBV29-1; CDR3nt: TGCAGCGTGATAGACAGTCCCAACTATGGCTACACCTTC; CDR3aa: CSVIDSPNYGYTF
d_gene: .; abundance: many; j_gene: TRBJ2-3; v_gene: TRBV28; CDR3nt: TGTGCCAGCCTCCTACTAGAAGGGCAAGGGGATACGCAGTATTTT; CDR3aa: CASLLLEGQGDTQYF
d_gene: TRBD2; abundance: few; j_gene: TRBJ2-7; v_gene: TRBV11-2; CDR3nt: TGTGCCAGCAGCCGAGAGAGCGGGGGAAGCTCCTACGAGCAGTACTTC; CDR3aa: CASSRESGGSSYEQYF
d_gene: TRBD1; abundance: few; j_gene: TRBJ2-7; v_gene: TRBV28; CDR3nt: TGTGCCAGCACCTCCCAAGGGACAGTCTACGAGCAGTACTTC; CDR3aa: CASTSQGTVYEQYF
d_gene: .; abundance: few; j_gene: TRBJ1-2; v_gene: TRBV7-2; CDR3nt: TGTGCCAGCAGCCGCGTGGGGGGGCTAAACTATGGCTACACCTTC; CDR3aa: CASSRVGGLNYGYTF
d_gene: .; abundance: many; j_gene: TRBJ2-2; v_gene: TRBV28; CDR3nt: TGTGCCAGCAGCTTGGGGCCACGGAACACCGGGGAGCTGTTTTTT; CDR3aa: CASSLGPRNTGELFF
d_gene: .; abundance: few; j_gene: TRBJ2-1; v_gene: TRBV20-1; CDR3nt: TGCAGTGCTAACAATGAGCAGTTCTTC; CDR3aa: CSANNEQFF
d_gene: TRBD2; abundance: few; j_gene: TRBJ2-5; v_gene: TRBV28; CDR3nt: TGTGCCACACATTCTCCCTCCGGGGGAGGGTGGGGAGAGACCCAGTACTTC; CDR3aa: CATHSPSGGGWGETQYF
d_gene: TRBD1; abundance: few; j_gene: TRBJ1-1; v_gene: TRBV20-1; CDR3nt: TGCAGTGCACAGACAGGGGCTTGGACTGAAGCTTTCTTT; CDR3aa: CSAQTGAWTEAFF
d_gene: TRBD2; abundance: .; j_gene: TRBJ2-1; v_gene: TRBV5-1; CDR3nt: TGCGCCAGCAGCTCCACGGGAGGCCACAATGAGCAGTTCTTC; CDR3aa: CASSSTGGHNEQFF
d_gene: .; abundance: few; j_gene: TRBJ1-6; v_gene: TRBV10-2; CDR3nt: TGCGCCAGCAGCGCCGGGCCCCATAATTCACCCCTCCACTTT; CDR3aa: CASSAGPHNSPLHF
d_gene: TRBD2; abundance: many; j_gene: TRBJ2-7; v_gene: TRBV6-1; CDR3nt: TGTGCCAGCAGCGTAGCGGGAGAGTACGAGCAGTACTTC; CDR3aa: CASSVAGEYEQYF
d_gene: .; abundance: few; j_gene: TRBJ2-7; v_gene: TRBV5-6; CDR3nt: TGTGCCAGCACCCCTTGGCGCTCCTACGAGCAGTACTTC; CDR3aa: CASTPWRSYEQYF
d_gene: TRBD2; abundance: .; j_gene: TRBJ2-7; v_gene: TRBV13; CDR3nt: TGTGCCAGCAGCTTATACCCGGGACTAGCGGGAGGAAGCTCCTACGAGCAGTACTTC; CDR3aa: CASSLYPGLAGGSSYEQYF
d_gene: .; abundance: .; j_gene: TRBJ2-1; v_gene: TRBV11-3; CDR3nt: TGTGCCAGCAGCTTAGAGGCAGGCAGCTCCTACAATGAGCAGTTCTTC; CDR3aa: CASSLEAGSSYNEQFF
d_gene: .; abundance: many; j_gene: TRBJ2-1; v_gene: TRBV15; CDR3nt: TGTGCCACCAGCAGAGATCTTGGGAACTACAATGAGCAGTTCTTC; CDR3aa: CATSRDLGNYNEQFF
d_gene: .; abundance: many; j_gene: TRBJ2-1; v_gene: TRBV27; CDR3nt: TGTGCCAGCAGTAGGACTGCTAACAATGAGCAGTTCTTC; CDR3aa: CASSRTANNEQFF
d_gene: TRBD1; abundance: .; j_gene: TRBJ1-6; v_gene: TRBV4-2; CDR3nt: TGTGCCAGCAGCCAGGGACAGGGCTTCAATTCACCCCTCCACTTT; CDR3aa: CASSQGQGFNSPLHF
d_gene: .; abundance: many; j_gene: TRBJ2-7; v_gene: TRBV20-1; CDR3nt: TGCAGTGCTAGAGATCTTACAGGGTCCTACGAGCAGTACTTC; CDR3aa: CSARDLTGSYEQYF
d_gene: .; abundance: .; j_gene: TRBJ2-7; v_gene: TRBV3-1; CDR3nt: TGTGCCAGCAGCCAGTTCCAGGGGGGTGCGAGCTACGAGCAGTACTTC; CDR3aa: CASSQFQGGASYEQYF
d_gene: .; abundance: .; j_gene: TRBJ2-7; v_gene: TRBV19; CDR3nt: TGTGCCAGTAGAGCCCGGGGTCGGGTCCAATACGAGCAGTACTTC; CDR3aa: CASRARGRVQYEQYF
d_gene: .; abundance: many; j_gene: TRBJ1-2; v_gene: TRBV5-4; CDR3nt: TGTGCCGTACGGAGGCAGGGAGACTATGGCTACACCTTC; CDR3aa: CAVRRQGDYGYTF
d_gene: TRBD1; abundance: .; j_gene: TRBJ2-1; v_gene: TRBV5-1; CDR3nt: TGCGCCAGCAGCTTAACCACAGGACAGGGCGGTGAGCAGTTCTTC; CDR3aa: CASSLTTGQGGEQFF